These T cell receptor beta chains were read from a single sample in a study of cytomegalovirus exposure and HLA in healthy donors. TCRdb's table, derived via immunoSEQ multiplex PCR, lists solely in-frame clones and lacks some. The profile covers roughly 110,000 clones, with 70% to 80% appearing a single time and roughly 3.9% taken by the ten largest. Sample: PBMCs. Receptors were obtained from a man between 60 and 75 years old in good health and CMV-seronegative. Both conserved end residues are part of each CDR3. Each record gives: V gene, clone size, J gene, D gene, CDR3 DNA, CDR3 protein. A D gene is named only where the DNA matches it firmly. A row's size may be missing; if present it is once, few, many or a size class.

TRBV5-8	-	TRBJ1-6	-	TGTGCCAGCGGAGGAGTCAGGTATTCACCCCTCCACTTT	CASGGVRYSPLHF
TRBV2	-	TRBJ1-2	TRBD1	TGTGCCAGCAGTGAGGGACAGGAATATGGCTACACCTTC	CASSEGQEYGYTF
TRBV28	-	TRBJ1-2	TRBD1	TGTGCCAGCAGTTTATCGGGACAGGGAAATGGCTACACCTTC	CASSLSGQGNGYTF
TRBV19	-	TRBJ2-3	-	TGTGCCAGTTCCCTTGGGCAGGGTGAAACAGATACGCAGTATTTT	CASSLGQGETDTQYF
TRBV29-1	-	TRBJ1-6	-	TGCAGCGTTGGGACAGCCGATAATTCACCCCTCCACTTT	CSVGTADNSPLHF
TRBV6-4	-	TRBJ2-3	-	TGTGCCAGCAGTGTTGAGGCCTACACAGATACGCAGTATTTT	CASSVEAYTDTQYF
TRBV7-9	-	TRBJ1-2	TRBD1	TGTGCCAGCAGCTTGGGACAGGGGATCGGGAATGGCTACACCTTC	CASSLGQGIGNGYTF
TRBV7-8	-	TRBJ1-1	-	TGTGCCAGCAGCTTAGCGCCCCAGGGAAGCAACACTGAAGCTTTCTTT	CASSLAPQGSNTEAFF
TRBV7-9	few	TRBJ1-2	-	TGTGCCAGCAGCCCCCCAGATGGCTACACCTTC	CASSPPDGYTF
TRBV10-3	-	TRBJ2-1	TRBD1	TGTGCCATATCTGCCCGGACAGGGGGGAATGAGCAGTTCTTC	CAISARTGGNEQFF
TRBV6-6	-	TRBJ1-1	-	TGTGCCAGCAGACCACGGACAGATATGAACACTGAAGCTTTCTTT	CASRPRTDMNTEAFF
TRBV6-6	-	TRBJ2-1	TRBD2	TGTGCCACGCGTCGGAGCGGGGGCGAAATATACAATGAGCAGTTCTTC	CATRRSGGEIYNEQFF
TRBV7-9	-	TRBJ1-1	-	TGTGCCAGCAGCTTAAAGGGGGACACCAACCCTGAAGCTTTCTTT	CASSLKGDTNPEAFF
TRBV7-2	-	TRBJ1-6	-	TGTGCCAGCAGCTTGGGCAGGGCACGTTCACCCCTCCACTTT	CASSLGRARSPLHF
TRBV5-1	-	TRBJ2-1	TRBD2	TGCGCCAGCAGCTTGGCTGCGGGGGTAAGGGAGCAGTTCTTC	CASSLAAGVREQFF
TRBV6-5	few	TRBJ2-5	-	TGTGCCAGCAGTGCCCGGAGACGCGGAAAAGAGACCCAGTACTTC	CASSARRRGKETQYF
TRBV5-1	-	TRBJ1-3	-	TGCGCCAGCAGCCGCGACACCTCTGGAAACACCATATATTTT	CASSRDTSGNTIYF
TRBV11-2	-	TRBJ2-5	-	TGTGCCAGCAGCTTAGAAGGGAGAGAGACCCAGTACTTC	CASSLEGRETQYF
TRBV7-3	-	TRBJ1-1	-	TGTGCCAGCAGCCCGGGGAGCGCCAACACTGAAGCTTTCTTT	CASSPGSANTEAFF
TRBV19	-	TRBJ1-5	-	TGTGCCAGTAGTGGTCAGAATAGCAATCAGCCCCAGCATTTT	CASSGQNSNQPQHF
TRBV19	once	TRBJ2-7	-	TGTGCCAGTAGTATAGCCACCTACGAGCAGTACTTC	CASSIATYEQYF
TRBV7-9	-	TRBJ2-5	-	TGTGCCAGCTCACCGTGGGGTCGGGGGGCTCCGGAGACCCAGTACTTC	CASSPWGRGAPETQYF
TRBV30	-	TRBJ2-7	-	TGTGCCTGGAGTGTCAGGGCGTCCTACGAGCAGTACTTC	CAWSVRASYEQYF
TRBV5-1	once	TRBJ1-1	-	TGCGCCAGCACCGATCAGGGGAACACTGAAGCTTTCTTT	CASTDQGNTEAFF
TRBV6-1	once	TRBJ1-1	-	TGTGCCAGCAGTGAACTATTGCGGAAAGGGGGGAACACTGAAGCTTTCTTT	CASSELLRKGGNTEAFF
TRBV7-9	-	TRBJ1-1	TRBD1	TGTGCCAGCAGCTCGGACAGGGAAACTGAAGCTTTCTTT	CASSSDRETEAFF
TRBV28	-	TRBJ1-4	-	TGTGCCAGCAGTCCCGGAGGAACTAATGAAAAGCTGTTTTTT	CASSPGGTNEKLFF
TRBV28	-	TRBJ1-3	-	TGTGCCAGCAGTTTACAGGGAAACACCATATATTTT	CASSLQGNTIYF
TRBV5-1	-	TRBJ2-5	-	TGCGCCAGCAGCTGGTCCCCCGCAGGCCAAGAGACCCAGTACTTC	CASSWSPAGQETQYF
TRBV25-1	-	TRBJ1-6	TRBD1	TGTGCCAGCAGGAACCCGGGACAGGGGCCTGATTCACCCCTCCACTTT	CASRNPGQGPDSPLHF
TRBV9	-	TRBJ2-2	TRBD2	TGTGCCAGCAGCGTCCTAGTTAAGCGGGGGGCCACGAACACCGGGGAGCTGTTTTTT	CASSVLVKRGATNTGELFF
TRBV7-2	-	TRBJ2-7	TRBD1	TGTGCCAGCAGCACCCGGGGACAGGGTAGGTTCGAGCAGTACTTC	CASSTRGQGRFEQYF
TRBV4-3	-	TRBJ2-7	TRBD1	TGCGCCAGCAGCCAAAGTCTCCGCCGGGACAGAAACTCCTACGAGCAGTACTTC	CASSQSLRRDRNSYEQYF
TRBV4-1	-	TRBJ2-3	TRBD2	TGCGCCAGCAGCCAAACCGGGACTAGCGGGGGCACAGATACGCAGTATTTT	CASSQTGTSGGTDTQYF
TRBV7-3	-	TRBJ2-1	TRBD2	TGTGCCAGCAGCCTAACTAGCGACGGGTACAATGAGCAGTTCTTC	CASSLTSDGYNEQFF
TRBV5-1	-	TRBJ2-1	-	TGCGCCAGCAGCTTGGCAGGGCGCGGCTACAATGAGCAGTTCTTC	CASSLAGRGYNEQFF
TRBV13	-	TRBJ2-3	-	TGTGCCAGCAGGGAGACCCGGGGGTTGGTCACAGATACGCAGTATTTT	CASRETRGLVTDTQYF
TRBV5-1	once	TRBJ2-7	TRBD1	TGCGCCAGCAGACGAGGGACAGCCTCCTACGAGCAGTACTTC	CASRRGTASYEQYF
TRBV30	-	TRBJ1-5	-	TGTGCCTGGAGTCACCAGGGGACCCAGCATTTT	CAWSHQGTQHF
TRBV7-6	once	TRBJ2-1	-	TGTGCCAGCAGCTTAGGGTTTCGAGGCCCCAATGAGCAGTTCTTC	CASSLGFRGPNEQFF
TRBV5-1	-	TRBJ1-2	TRBD1	TGCGCCAGCAGACCAGACAGGGAATATGGCTACACCTTC	CASRPDREYGYTF
TRBV5-5	-	TRBJ2-7	-	TGTGCCAGCAGCTTGGCGGCTGCAGGGCCTCTCCACGAGCAGTACTTC	CASSLAAAGPLHEQYF
TRBV11-3	-	TRBJ2-2	TRBD1	TGTGCCAGCAGCTCCGGTACCGGGACAGGGAACACCGGGGAGCTGTTTTTT	CASSSGTGTGNTGELFF
TRBV2	-	TRBJ2-2	TRBD1	TGTGCCAGCAGCCCAGGACAGGGTACCGGGGAGCTGTTTTTT	CASSPGQGTGELFF
TRBV11-2	-	TRBJ2-7	-	TGTGCCAGCAGCTTAGTGGCAGGGTCTTTTGTGCAGTACTTC	CASSLVAGSFVQYF
TRBV7-8	-	TRBJ2-3	-	TGTGCCAGCAGCTCCCAGGGGAAAAGGGATACGCAGTATTTT	CASSSQGKRDTQYF
TRBV29-1	-	TRBJ1-2	-	TGCAGCGGGGACACAGTTAACTATGGCTACACCTTC	CSGDTVNYGYTF
TRBV4-2	-	TRBJ1-5	TRBD1	TGTGCCAGCAGCCAAGATTGGATGACAGGGGAGGATCAGCCCCAGCATTTT	CASSQDWMTGEDQPQHF
TRBV6-5	-	TRBJ2-5	-	TGTGCCAGCAGTTACGTCGGGAAGCAAGAGACCCAGTACTTC	CASSYVGKQETQYF
TRBV28	-	TRBJ1-2	-	TGTGCCAGCAGTTTAAACGAGGGTGACTACACCTTC	CASSLNEGDYTF
TRBV4-3	-	TRBJ1-4	TRBD1	TGCGCCAGCAGTCAGACCGACCCGGGACAGAATGAAAAACTGTTTTTT	CASSQTDPGQNEKLFF
TRBV19	-	TRBJ1-2	-	TGTGCCAGTAGTTTTTCCCCCTCTGAGTATGGCTACACCTTC	CASSFSPSEYGYTF
TRBV7-2	-	TRBJ2-5	TRBD2	TGTGCCAGCAGCTTTAGCGGGGGGGCCGAGACCCAGTACTTC	CASSFSGGAETQYF
TRBV19	few	TRBJ2-5	TRBD2	TGTGCCAGTACCCGAAGCGGGGGCAAAGAGACCCAGTACTTC	CASTRSGGKETQYF